These 17 T cell receptor beta chains came from one sample sequenced in a study of CD8+ T cells in alopecia areata. RNA was extracted and reverse transcribed into cDNA as the sequencing template. Sequenced by immunoSEQ multiplex PCR; TCRdb stores in-frame clones only, minus some. This sample has 200,000 to 250,000 clones, with approximately 52% found just once. Source: CD4+ T cells sorted from blood, taken at week 0. Every receptor here comes from a human donor with alopecia areata.

As regards this clone: Other nucleotide sequences in the sample specify the same CDR3. V is TRBV25-1 and J is TRBJ2-1, with no clear D. Germline lookup yields CDR1 MGHDK and CDR2 SYGVNS. The CDR3 spans 11 residues. The V end lost 0 bases, the J end lost 7 bases, and 1 base lay between the germline ends. The CDR3 protein is CASSEYNEQFF. The CDR3 DNA follows: TGTGCCAGCAGTGAATATAATGAGCAGTTCTTC.

This chain joins TRBV30 and TRBJ1-4; no definite D call. V lost 1 base, J lost 12 bases, and 15 bases lay in between. Germline V gives CDR1 GTSNPN, CDR2 SVGIG (reference sequence). The CDR3 loop spans 13 amino acids. This CDR3 reads CAWSGVGIGELFF. The CDR3 coding sequence is TGTGCCTGGAGTGGAGTGGGGATTGGAGAACTGTTTTTT.

This clone was detected a few times. The CDR3: CASSLVTGNYGYTF. DNA for the CDR3: TGTGCCAGCAGCTTAGTTACAGGGAACTATGGCTACACCTTC. The V and J genes are TRBV7-8 and TRBJ1-2; perhaps TRBD1 as D (6 bases). The CDR3 sequence is 14 residues long. V lost 1 base, J lost 2 bases, and 8 bases lay in between. Germline CDR1 is SGHVS and CDR2 is FQNEAQ.

This clone was seen more than once but under ten times. The chain joins TRBV23-1 to TRBJ1-1; D might be TRBD1 (6 bases). TRBV23-1 is an ORF; its function is uncertain. With 2 bases removed from V and 1 base from J, the gap between germline ends came to 14 bases. The CDR3 is 16 amino acids. The CDR3 sequence: CASSQNLYRENTEAFF. In DNA, the CDR3 is TGCGCCAGCAGTCAAAACCTGTACAGGGAGAACACTGAAGCTTTCTTT.

On this clone itself: Other DNA sequences in the sample encode the same CDR3. The J gene is TRBJ2-3, the V gene TRBV29-1; D gene ambiguous. V was pared by 4 bases and J by 2 bases, with 10 bases between. From germline, CDR1 is SQVTM and CDR2 ANQGSEA. The CDR3 is 13 residues long. In DNA form, the CDR3 reads TGCAGCGTTGGGTTAGCAGACACAGATACGCAGTATTTT. It is translated as CSVGLADTDTQYF.

The chain carries TRBV30 and TRBJ1-1; perhaps TRBD1 as D (5 bases). The V gene lost 5 bases and the J gene lost 0 bases, with 10 bases spanning the gap. Germline loops: CDR1 GTSNPN, CDR2 SVGIG (reference sequence). The CDR3 consists of 13 residues. The CDR3 sequence is CAWGTGMNTEAFF. DNA of the CDR3: TGTGCCTGGGGGACGGGCATGAACACTGAAGCTTTCTTT. The full variable domain, with the rest looked up from reference TRBV30 and TRBJ1-1, is SQTIHQWPATLVQPVGSPLSLECTVEGTSNPNLYWYRQAAGRGLQLLFYSVGIGQISSEVPQNLSASRPQDRQFILSSKKLLLSDSGFYLCAWGTGMNTEAFFGQGTRLTVV.

The chain combines TRBV11-2 with TRBJ2-1; no reliable D call. The CDR3 loop spans 15 amino acids. The V gene's germline CDR1 is SGHAT and CDR2 FQNNGV. V dropped 5 bases and J dropped 0 bases, with 11 bases sitting between them. The CDR3, as DNA: TGTGCCAGCAGCACCACCTCAAGCTCCTACAATGAGCAGTTCTTC. It yields the protein CASSTTSSSYNEQFF.

This chain joins TRBV7-2 and TRBJ1-2; possibly TRBD1 for D (5 bases). There are 13 residues in the CDR3. Germline values: CDR1 SGHTA, CDR2 FQGNSA. Trimming stripped 1 base from V and 4 bases from J, with 7 bases between. The DNA for the CDR3 is TGTGCCAGCAGCTTAGTGGGGGGCTATGGCTACACCTTC. This codes for CASSLVGGYGYTF.

This rearrangement joins TRBV20-1 to TRBJ2-7, with D tentatively TRBD2 (5 bases). Germline CDR1 is DFQATT and CDR2 is SNEGSKA (reference sequence). The CDR3 runs 11 residues. Trimming took off 2 bases at V and 11 bases at J, with 13 bases between the two ends. This CDR3 reads CSARSGEMEYF. The DNA for the CDR3 is TGCAGTGCTAGATCCGGGGAGATGGAGTACTTC.

The rearrangement uses TRBV27 and TRBJ1-2; 12 bases match TRBD1. The ends lost 0 bases at V and 5 bases at J; junction bases unmatched: 7. Per the germline V gene, CDR1 is MNHEY and CDR2 is SMNVEV (reference sequence). This CDR3 has 17 residues. The CDR3 sequence is CASSLSGDRGQTYGYTF. CDR3 bases: TGTGCCAGCAGTTTATCTGGGGACAGGGGGCAAACGTATGGCTACACCTTC.

The rearrangement joins TRBV29-1 to TRBJ1-2, with TRBD1 as a possible D gene (5 bases). The length of the CDR3 is 13 residues. V was cut by 3 bases and J by 1 base, with 9 bases left in between. Germline V lookup: CDR1 SQVTM, CDR2 ANQGSEA. Written as DNA, the CDR3 is TGCAGCGTTGATAAACAGGATAACTATGGCTACACCTTC. This translates into CSVDKQDNYGYTF.

This clone has only one observation. The gene calls are TRBV5-6 and TRBJ1-5; D uncertain. The CDR3 runs to 16 residues. Germline assignment: CDR1 SGHDT and CDR2 YYEEEE. With 1 base removed from V and 2 bases from J, the gap between germline ends came to 13 bases. CDR3 nucleotide sequence: TGTGCCAGCAGCTTGATGATCCCGAGCGGCAATCAGCCCCAGCATTTT. Protein: CASSLMIPSGNQPQHF.

As for this clone: In the same sample, other DNA sequences code for this CDR3. The J gene is TRBJ1-1, the V gene TRBV7-9; D call uncertain. Deletions cut 2 bases from V and 3 bases from J, with 7 bases between. The germline CDR1 and CDR2 sequences are SEHNR and FQNEAQ (reference sequence). The CDR3 contains 13 residues. DNA for the CDR3: TGTGCCAGCAGCTTATCCGGGGACACTGAAGCTTTCTTT. It is translated as CASSLSGDTEAFF.

The chain recombines TRBV5-1 with TRBJ2-7; D unresolved. Germline-derived CDR1 and CDR2 are SGHRS and YFSETQ. Trimming removed 5 bases at V and 2 bases at J, with 2 bases between. The CDR3 sequence is 10 residues long. CDR3 region: CASSAYEQYF. CDR3 sequence (DNA): TGCGCCAGCAGTGCCTACGAGCAGTACTTC. The whole variable domain, remainder taken from reference TRBV5-1 and TRBJ2-7, is KAGVTQTPRYLIKTRGQQVTLSCSPISGHRSVSWYQQTPGQGLQFLFEYFSETQRNKGNFPGRFSGRQFSNSRSEMNVSTLELGDSALYLCASSAYEQYFGPGTRLTVT.

This rearrangement joins TRBV7-2 to TRBJ1-2, with unresolved D. Germline V gene lookup returns CDR1 SGHTA and CDR2 FQGNSA. Trimming pared 5 bases from V and 5 bases from J, leaving 18 bases between. The CDR3 runs to 15 residues. CDR3 DNA: TGTGCCAGCAGCGGAGGAGGAGGGTTGGATTATGGCTACACCTTC. This encodes CASSGGGGLDYGYTF.

This clone was recorded only once. The chain combines TRBV6-1 with TRBJ2-3; D gene ambiguous. This CDR3 has 14 residues. Between the trimmed V and J ends, which lost 7 bases and 2 bases, there was a span of 13 bases. CDR1 is MNHNS and CDR2 is SASEGT in the germline V gene. The CDR3 coding sequence is TGTGCCAGCACCCGAGGCCAGCTCACAGATACGCAGTATTTT. It translates to CASTRGQLTDTQYF.

The sample holds many counts of this clone. The V gene is TRBV7-9, the J gene TRBJ1-2, with D tentatively TRBD1 (5 bases). V lost 5 bases and J 8 bases, leaving 18 bases between the germline ends. This CDR3 comprises 14 residues. Germline V lookup: CDR1 SEHNR, CDR2 FQNEAQ (reference sequence). The CDR3 sequence is CASSPEGRAFGYTF. In DNA form, the CDR3 reads TGTGCCAGCAGCCCTGAGGGCAGGGCCTTCGGCTACACCTTC.